This TCR beta chain was retrieved from a study of STAT3 mutations in large granular lymphocyte leukemia. Regarding the study as a whole: Variable sampling intervals and differing treatment regimens complicated linking therapy response to TCR clonal burden changes. Every T-cell large granular lymphocyte leukemia patient had at least one immunodominant TCR beta clonotype.

About 40,000 productive templates were obtained per sample on average. Repertoires were generated with immunoSEQ multiplex PCR, while TCRdb's copy carries only in-frame clones and drops some. The sample yields fewer than 9,500 clones, about four fifths seen once. Of note for this clone: Antigen: not known.

The germline CDR1 and CDR2 sequences are KGHSH and LQKENI. The CDR3 sequence is 16 residues long. Trimming cost V 3 bases and J 5 bases, with 16 bases left between them. The chain couples TRBV18 to TRBJ1-4; weak D call: TRBD1 (6 bases). The source material was peripheral blood mononuclear cells. The receptor's source is a woman aged 40 to 50 with T-cell large granular lymphocyte leukemia. Some clones in this sample may be carry-over from other donors' samples. This CDR3 reads CASSPFPDRPNEKLFF. The CDR3 DNA reads TGTGCCAGCTCACCGTTCCCGGACAGACCCAATGAAAAACTGTTTTTT.